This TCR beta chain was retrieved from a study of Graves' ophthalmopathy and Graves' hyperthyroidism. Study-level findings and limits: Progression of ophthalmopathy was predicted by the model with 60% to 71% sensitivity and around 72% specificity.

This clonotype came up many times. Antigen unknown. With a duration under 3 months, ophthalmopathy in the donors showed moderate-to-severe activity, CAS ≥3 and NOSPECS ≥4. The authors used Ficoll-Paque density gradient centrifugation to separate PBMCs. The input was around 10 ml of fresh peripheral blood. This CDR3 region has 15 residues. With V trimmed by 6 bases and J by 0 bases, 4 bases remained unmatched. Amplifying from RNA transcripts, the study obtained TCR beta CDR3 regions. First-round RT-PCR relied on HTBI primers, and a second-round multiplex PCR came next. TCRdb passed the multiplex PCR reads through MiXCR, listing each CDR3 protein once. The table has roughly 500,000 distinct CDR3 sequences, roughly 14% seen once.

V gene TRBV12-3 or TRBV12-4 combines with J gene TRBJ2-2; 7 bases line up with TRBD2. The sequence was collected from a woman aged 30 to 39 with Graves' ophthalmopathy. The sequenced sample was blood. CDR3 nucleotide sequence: TGTGCCAGCAGGTTTGGACTAGCGAACACCGGGGAGCTGTTTTTT. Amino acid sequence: CASRFGLANTGELFF.